A single sample gave rise to the 29 T cell receptor beta chains below, sequenced in a study of cytomegalovirus exposure and HLA in healthy donors. Vbeta (60) and Jbeta (13) primers were used in the PCR. The repertoire was sequenced with immunoSEQ multiplex PCR; TCRdb's copy has only in-frame clones and lacks some. The data contain around 100,000 clones, approximately 80% of them singletons. What was sequenced was PBMCs. These receptors were taken from a female donor in good health and CMV-seropositive.

The chain combines TRBV7-9 with TRBJ2-1, with TRBD2 identical over 15 bases. With V trimmed by 6 bases and J by 8 bases, 8 bases remained unmatched. The CDR3 has 16 amino acids. Germline V lookup: CDR1 SEHNR, CDR2 FQNEAQ (reference sequence). CDR3 bases: TGTGCCAGCAGACCTGGACTAGCGGGAGGGTATCATGAGCAGTTCTTC. Translation gives CASRPGLAGGYHEQFF.

The chain carries TRBV29-1 and TRBJ2-3, with 7 bases that match TRBD1. Per the germline V gene, CDR1 is SQVTM and CDR2 is ANQGSEA. CDR3 size: 13 residues. The CDR3 bases are TGCAGTCACCGGGACAGTCGCACAGATACGCAGTATTTT. Translated: CSHRDSRTDTQYF.

This clone showed up just a few times. V and J are TRBV7-3 and TRBJ2-7, with D tentatively TRBD1 (6 bases). This CDR3 is built from 13 residues. V was cut by 5 bases and J by 7 bases, with 15 bases left in between. Looked up from germline, CDR1 is SGHTA and CDR2 is FQGTGA. The CDR3 DNA is TGTGCCAGCAGCCGGACAGCCCAAGGGGAGCAGTACTTC. Translated: CASSRTAQGEQYF.

The table lists this clone with a few counts. The chain recombines TRBV11-2 with TRBJ2-2; possible D gene TRBD1, 6 bases. Trimming cost V 4 bases and J 1 base, with 13 bases left between them. Germline assignment: CDR1 SGHAT and CDR2 FQNNGV. This CDR3 region has 16 residues. CDR3: CASSSYRDRNTGELFF. The CDR3 DNA reads TGTGCCAGCAGCTCATACAGGGACCGGAACACCGGGGAGCTGTTTTTT.

The chain links TRBV19 to TRBJ1-5; 7 bases map to TRBD1. The J segment lost 5 bases and the V segment lost 5 bases, leaving 6 bases of the junction unmatched. The CDR3 covers 14 residues. Germline CDR1 reads LNHDA; CDR2 reads SQIVND (reference sequence). DNA for the CDR3: TGTGCCAGTAGTCCGGGCAGGGGGGATCAGCCCCAGCATTTT. This translates into CASSPGRGDQPQHF.

The chain joins TRBV5-1 to TRBJ1-2, with no clear D. Germline loops: CDR1 SGHRS, CDR2 YFSETQ. The V and J ends lost 0 bases and 3 bases respectively, with 9 bases between them. The CDR3 runs to 14 residues. The DNA for the CDR3 is TGCGCCAGCAGCTTGGAAAACAGATACTATGGCTACACCTTC. It is translated as CASSLENRYYGYTF.

The chain is built from TRBV5-1 and TRBJ2-7; TRBD2 matches 8 bases. The length of the CDR3 is 17 residues. Germline CDR1 is SGHRS and CDR2 is YFSETQ. V gave up 5 bases and J gave up 4 bases; unmatched junction bases: 17. The CDR3 nucleotides read TGCGCCAGCAGGAGGACAGCCGGGACTAGTTTCGAGTACGAGCAGTACTTC. This encodes CASRRTAGTSFEYEQYF.

The chain employs TRBV29-1 and TRBJ2-1, with a possible D match to TRBD2 (6 bases). The germline V gene has CDR1 SQVTM and CDR2 ANQGSEA. Trimming shortened V by 1 base and J by 2 bases, and 12 bases separated the two germline ends. The CDR3 totals 15 residues. CDR3 sequence: CSVEGGGTPYNEQFF. The CDR3 DNA reads TGCAGCGTTGAAGGTGGAGGGACTCCCTACAATGAGCAGTTCTTC.

The V call is TRBV6-5, the J call TRBJ1-2; 7 positions match TRBD1. The trim removed 7 bases at V and 3 bases at J, leaving 2 bases unmatched. Germline V lookup: CDR1 MNHEY, CDR2 SVGAGI. This CDR3 spans 12 amino acids. The CDR3 loop reads CASTTGDYGYTF. The CDR3 DNA sequence: TGTGCCAGCACCACAGGGGACTATGGCTACACCTTC.

The chain couples TRBV19 to TRBJ1-1; no definite D call. The CDR3 has 15 amino acids. The germline gives CDR1 LNHDA, CDR2 SQIVND (reference sequence). V was clipped by 2 bases and J by 0 bases, with 10 bases between them. CDR3 amino acids: CASSILREVNTEAFF. As DNA, the CDR3 is TGTGCCAGTAGTATACTCCGGGAGGTGAACACTGAAGCTTTCTTT.

This chain links TRBV7-9 with TRBJ2-2; possibly TRBD2 for D (7 bases). The CDR3 runs to 17 residues. The ends were cut back, 3 bases at V and 4 bases at J, with 18 bases in the middle. CDR1 and CDR2 (germline): SEHNR, FQNEAQ (reference sequence). The chain's CDR3 is CASSLIQGGLSTGELFF. CDR3 bases: TGTGCCAGCAGCTTGATACAGGGAGGGTTGAGCACCGGGGAGCTGTTTTTT.

The rearrangement joins TRBV27 to TRBJ1-1; the D is unclear. V shed 6 bases and J shed 6 bases, with 20 bases lying between them. The CDR3 is 15 amino acids. Germline loops: CDR1 MNHEY, CDR2 SMNVEV (reference sequence). The CDR3 DNA reads as TGTGCCAGCAGCCGACTAGGGCCCCGACGAGCTGAAGCTTTCTTT. Translation gives CASSRLGPRRAEAFF.

The chain joins TRBV28 to TRBJ1-5; 7 positions match TRBD1. In germline, CDR1 is MDHEN, CDR2 SYDVKM. Trimming removed 6 bases from V and 5 bases from J; junction bases left unmatched: 4. This CDR3 region has 13 residues. The CDR3 DNA reads TGTGCCAGCAGCCCAGGGGGATATCAGCCCCAGCATTTT. Its protein product is CASSPGGYQPQHF.

The chain couples TRBV19 to TRBJ2-5; 8 bases line up with TRBD2. V gave up 2 bases and J gave up 6 bases; unmatched junction bases: 14. The CDR3 totals 17 residues. CDR1 and CDR2 (germline): LNHDA, SQIVND (reference sequence). Here the CDR3 DNA reads TGTGCCAGTAGTATATCGTCTAGCGGGCGGCCAGGACAGACCCAGTACTTC. Translation gives CASSISSSGRPGQTQYF.

This clone has a single count. This chain uses TRBV19 with TRBJ2-7; TRBD1 aligns across 8 bases. The CDR3 runs 15 residues. V was pared by 9 bases and J by 3 bases, with 13 bases of the junction left unmatched. CDR1 is LNHDA and CDR2 is SQIVND in the germline V gene (reference sequence). The CDR3, as DNA: TGTGCCAGCTCCCCAGATTCGGGACAGGACTACGAGCAGTACTTC. This translates into CASSPDSGQDYEQYF.

The V and J genes are TRBV15 and TRBJ2-2, with 10 bases lining up with TRBD2. The CDR3 has 14 amino acids. The V and J ends lost 7 bases and 8 bases, in that order; junction bases with no gene match: 7. Germline-derived CDR1 and CDR2 are LNHNV and YYDKDF (reference sequence). CDR3 DNA sequence: TGTGCCACCAAAACTAGCGGGATGTCAGGGGAGCTGTTTTTT. Translation: CATKTSGMSGELFF.

This chain joins TRBV28 and TRBJ1-1, with unresolved D. Trimming removed 4 bases from V and 0 bases from J, with 9 bases in between. This CDR3 has 14 residues. In germline, CDR1 is MDHEN, CDR2 SYDVKM. The CDR3 loop is CASSSRFLNTEAFF. The CDR3 DNA sequence: TGTGCCAGCAGTTCGCGATTTCTGAACACTGAAGCTTTCTTT.

The chain joins TRBV5-1 to TRBJ2-7; 7 nucleotides agree with TRBD1. V lost 0 bases to trimming and J lost 6 bases; unmatched junction nucleotides: 6. Germline V gives CDR1 SGHRS, CDR2 YFSETQ. The CDR3 runs to 14 residues. CDR3 DNA sequence: TGCGCCAGCAGCTTGGGGGACAGCTTCGCCGAGCAGTACTTC. This gives the protein CASSLGDSFAEQYF.

The chain carries TRBV4-1 and TRBJ1-4; no definite D call. Germline CDR1 reads MGHRA; CDR2 reads YSYEKL. There are 14 residues in the CDR3. Trimming removed 0 bases at V and 5 bases at J, with 7 bases between. CDR3 protein: CASSQESVNEKLFF. The CDR3, as DNA: TGCGCCAGCAGCCAAGAGTCCGTGAATGAAAAACTGTTTTTT.

The chain carries TRBV2 and TRBJ2-3, with a tentative D call TRBD1 (6 bases). Per the germline V gene, CDR1 is SNHLY and CDR2 is FYNNEI. The CDR3 length is 16 residues. Trimming took off 3 bases at V and 0 bases at J, with 13 bases between the two ends. CDR3 DNA sequence: TGTGCCAGCAGTGAGGGACACGAGACAAGCACAGATACGCAGTATTTT. Amino acids: CASSEGHETSTDTQYF.

The genes are TRBV7-2 and TRBJ2-5; no clear D. The germline V and J ends were trimmed by 2 bases and 5 bases, with 18 bases remaining between them. The CDR3 is 16 amino acids. Germline CDR1 is SGHTA and CDR2 is FQGNSA. CDR3 in DNA: TGTGCCAGCAGCTTAAGTGCAGGCCTAAGCAGGGAGACCCAGTACTTC. It encodes CASSLSAGLSRETQYF. Looking up the rest from reference TRBV7-2 and TRBJ2-5 gives the full variable domain: GAGVSQSPSNKVTEKGKDVELRCDPISGHTALYWYRQSLGQGLEFLIYFQGNSAPDKSGLPSDRFSAERTGGSVSTLTIQRTQQEDSAVYLCASSLSAGLSRETQYFGPGTRLLVL.

The CDR3 region has the DNA TGTGCTAGTGGTTTGGAAATAGGACAGGGTCGGGGCTACACCTTC. Translation: CASGLEIGQGRGYTF. The chain employs TRBV12-5 and TRBJ1-2; TRBD1 matches 8 bases. The CDR3 covers 15 residues. V lost 1 base, J lost 8 bases, and 9 bases stayed unmatched. CDR1 LGHNT and CDR2 FRNRAP come from the germline V gene.

The chain joins TRBV15 to TRBJ2-2, with TRBD1 matching 11 bases. The ends lost 5 bases at V and 6 bases at J; junction bases unmatched: 2. Looked up from germline, CDR1 is LNHNV and CDR2 is YYDKDF (reference sequence). The CDR3 is made up of 14 amino acids. Here the CDR3 DNA reads TGTGCCACCAGCCGGGACAGGGGGGCCGGGGAGCTGTTTTTT. Protein sequence: CATSRDRGAGELFF.

DNA for the CDR3: TGTGCCACCAGCAGAGGGACAGATTACGAGCAGTACTTC. It encodes CATSRGTDYEQYF. This chain joins TRBV15 and TRBJ2-5, with D tentatively TRBD1 (6 bases). The J call may be faulty, since TRBJ2-7 better matches the DNA end. This CDR3 spans 13 amino acids. Germline V gives CDR1 LNHNV, CDR2 YYDKDF (reference sequence).

The chain has TRBV4-1 and TRBJ1-5; a possible D gene is TRBD1 (6 bases). The germline V and J ends were trimmed by 0 bases and 7 bases, with 13 bases remaining between them. Germline lookup yields CDR1 MGHRA and CDR2 YSYEKL. This CDR3 region has 15 residues. As DNA, the CDR3 is TGCGCCAGCAGCCAAGATCTGCCAGGGACACAGCCCCAGCATTTT. Translation: CASSQDLPGTQPQHF.

The J gene is TRBJ2-7, the V gene TRBV4-1; 8 bases are shared with TRBD1. The junction had 4 bases not matched to a gene; V was cut back by 0 bases and J by 3 bases. Germline lookup yields CDR1 MGHRA and CDR2 YSYEKL. CDR3 length: 15 amino acids. The chain's CDR3 is CASSQEGQVLYEQYF. The CDR3 bases are TGCGCCAGCAGCCAAGAGGGACAGGTACTCTACGAGCAGTACTTC.

The chain carries TRBV6-5 and TRBJ2-7; 12 bases agree with TRBD2. In germline, CDR1 is MNHEY, CDR2 SVGAGI. Losses at the gene ends were 2 bases for V and 5 bases for J; bases not matched to a gene: 4. There are 15 residues in the CDR3. The CDR3, as DNA: TGTGCCAGCAGTTACAGGACTAGCGGGGACCACGAGCAGTACTTC. It yields the protein CASSYRTSGDHEQYF.

Only one count was recorded for this clone. The rearrangement joins TRBV6-1 to TRBJ2-3; the match to TRBD2 covers 7 bases. This CDR3 is built from 13 residues. Germline V gene data show CDR1 as MNHNS and CDR2 as SASEGT. As DNA, the CDR3 is TGTGCAGCGGGGTCAAGTAGTACGGATACGCAGTATTTT. This translates into CAAGSSSTDTQYF.

The chain carries TRBV4-1 and TRBJ2-6; D gene ambiguous. The CDR3 runs to 18 residues. The germline V gene encodes CDR1 MGHRA and CDR2 YSYEKL. V was trimmed by 0 bases and J by 0 bases, leaving 12 bases between them. In nucleotides, the CDR3 is TGCGCCAGCAGCCAAGAGAATCGATTAGACTCTGGGGCCAACGTCCTGACTTTC. Translating it yields CASSQENRLDSGANVLTF.